This TCR beta chain was sequenced in a study of shared clonotypes between healthy human individuals. Notes on this clone: What it binds is unknown.

CDR3 length equals 15 residues. Germline values: CDR1 MNHNY, CDR2 SVGAGI (reference sequence). V was shortened by 2 bases and J by 2 bases, with 12 bases between the two germline ends. Every donor was a Caucasian adult from Nashville, Tennessee. CD4+ cells underwent separation, giving CD45RA+ naive and CD45RA-negative memory subsets. Overall study findings and caveats: Naive CD4 clonotypes were shared across a handful of donors at about 5.2%.

Sequencing was performed with immunoSEQ multiplex PCR; in TCRdb, only in-frame clones are kept and a portion is missing. Counted here are 2.5 million or so clones, approximately 90% occurring once; the ten biggest clones make up 0.14%. The material sequenced was naive CD4+ T cells sorted from blood. This sample's subset: CD45RA+ positively selected. This clonotype was obtained from a young man in good health. V and J are TRBV6-6 and TRBJ1-1; D might be TRBD1 (5 bases). The CDR3 DNA reads TGTGCCAGCAGTTACCCAGGGCTGGAAAACACTGAAGCTTTCTTT. It codes for CASSYPGLENTEAFF.